One sample yielded the 5 T cell receptor beta chains listed below, sequenced in a study of blood T cell repertoires in COVID-19. Libraries were prepared by immunoSEQ multiplex PCR; TCRdb keeps only in-frame clonotypes and omits some of them. This sample carries about 520,000 clones, over 75% of them seen once, and the ten largest clones take approximately 2.9%. Sequenced material: peripheral blood. The source of these receptors is a human donor in a cohort sampled during active COVID-19.

The rearrangement joins TRBV7-2 to TRBJ1-4, with TRBD1 as a possible D gene (5 bases). Looked up from germline, CDR1 is SGHTA and CDR2 is FQGNSA. The CDR3 is 15 residues long. V was shortened by 1 base and J by 4 bases, with 10 bases between the two germline ends. In DNA form, the CDR3 reads TGTGCCAGCAGCTTAGTGGCAGGGAATAATGAAAAACTGTTTTTT. This sequence encodes CASSLVAGNNEKLFF. Combining the CDR3 with reference TRBV7-2 and TRBJ1-4 gives the whole variable domain GAGVSQSPSNKVTEKGKDVELRCDPISGHTALYWYRQSLGQGLEFLIYFQGNSAPDKSGLPSDRFSAERTGGSVSTLTIQRTQQEDSAVYLCASSLVAGNNEKLFFGSGTQLSVL.

The chain couples TRBV7-9 to TRBJ2-3; 7 nucleotides align to TRBD1. The germline CDR1 and CDR2 sequences are SEHNR and FQNEAQ (reference sequence). The CDR3 is 14 amino acids. J lost 7 bases, V lost 1 base, and 5 bases had no gene match. CDR3 sequence (DNA): TGTGCCAGCAGCTTAGGCCAGGGGGTCCATACGCAGTATTTT. Its translation: CASSLGQGVHTQYF.

V usage is TRBV11-3 and J usage is TRBJ1-1, with 9 bases identical to TRBD1. CDR1 is SGHNT and CDR2 is YENEEA in the germline V gene. The CDR3 covers 15 residues. V gave up 5 bases and J gave up 2 bases; unmatched junction bases: 6. CDR3 protein: CASSITGGSNTEAFF. CDR3 coding DNA: TGTGCCAGCAGCATTACAGGGGGCAGCAACACTGAAGCTTTCTTT.

The V and J genes are TRBV18 and TRBJ1-4; TRBD1 is a possible D gene (5 bases). With 3 bases removed from V and 4 bases from J, the gap between germline ends came to 12 bases. The germline V gene has CDR1 KGHSH and CDR2 LQKENI. This CDR3 has 15 amino acids. CDR3 protein: CASSPNRLGNEKLFF. The CDR3 nucleotides read TGTGCCAGCTCACCGAACAGGTTAGGTAATGAAAAACTGTTTTTT.

This clone appeared a single time. The chain recombines TRBV3-1 (or the pseudogene TRBV3-2) with TRBJ1-3; a weak D match, TRBD1 (6 bases). In germline, CDR1 is LGHDT, CDR2 YNNKEL (reference sequence). Trimming pared 5 bases from V and 0 bases from J, leaving 14 bases between. The CDR3 loop spans 16 amino acids. DNA of the CDR3: TGTGCCAGCAGCTCCCGACAGGTAGACTCTGGAAACACCATATATTTT. The encoded protein is CASSSRQVDSGNTIYF.